This T cell receptor beta chain was observed in a study of post-analysis software for immune sequencing data. Study findings and constraints: Patients had higher frequencies than controls of roughly 5 TRBV segments, including TRBV5-6, TRBV5-1 and TRBV20-1.

The ends were cut back, 4 bases at V and 2 bases at J, with 9 bases in the middle. The CDR3 runs 14 residues. Germline V CDR1 and CDR2: MNHEY, SVGAGI. In its sample, this clonotype was seen once. Its antigen is undetermined. Unique molecular identifiers were present in the TCR beta cDNA libraries. Each CDR3 protein gets one entry after TCRdb re-called the PCR reads with MiXCR. The sample holds 450,000 to 650,000 distinct CDR3 sequences, roughly two fifths seen once. This chain joins TRBV6-5 and TRBJ2-1; D call uncertain. The specimen sequenced was blood. The sequence was obtained from a girl aged 10-17 years with multiple sclerosis. CDR3 loop: CASSWISPYNEQFF. The CDR3 DNA reads TGTGCCAGCAGTTGGATTTCACCCTACAATGAGCAGTTCTTC.